What follows are 28 T cell receptor beta chains derived from one specimen sequenced in a study of vaccination and CD4 T cells after COVID-19. Their cognate antigens are unknown. Treatment reported: roughly ten-day PBMC culture with coronavirus spike peptide pools or control peptides (ViraFEST assay). Oncomine TCR Beta short-read sequencing was applied to DNA from cultured CD4+ T cells. TCRdb called the PCR reads again in MiXCR, with one record for every CDR3 protein. The data hold 11,000 to 15,000 distinct CDR3 sequences, with over 45% observed a single time. The material sequenced was CD4+ T cells from blood, cultured in vitro. The receptors were sampled from a human donor who had recovered from COVID-19.

This clonotype was detected only once. CDR3 residues: CASSLASGDQPQHF. In nucleotides, the CDR3 is TGTGCCAGCAGCTTAGCCTCTGGGGATCAGCCCCAGCATTTT. V and J are TRBV11-2 and TRBJ1-5; D unclear. V gave up 1 base and J gave up 5 bases, with 9 bases separating them. Germline CDR1 and CDR2: SGHAT and FQNNGV. The CDR3 has 14 residues.

This clonotype has a handful of counts. The gene calls are TRBV7-8 and TRBJ2-7, with D unresolved. Germline CDR1 and CDR2: SGHVS and FQNEAQ. This CDR3 is built from 11 residues. The ends were cut back, 5 bases at V and 6 bases at J, with 8 bases in the middle. CDR3 nucleotide sequence: TGTGCCAGCAGCGAAAGAGTCGAGCAGTACTTC. It encodes CASSERVEQYF. Full variable domain (missing parts from reference TRBV7-8 and TRBJ2-7): GAGVSQSPRYKVAKRGQDVALRCDPISGHVSLFWYQQALGQGPEFLTYFQNEAQLDKSGLPSDRFFAERPEGSVSTLKIQRTQQEDSAVYLCASSERVEQYFGPGTRLTVT.

The V gene is TRBV4-1, the J gene TRBJ1-6; D perhaps matches TRBD1 (6 bases). The CDR3 covers 17 residues. Germline V lookup: CDR1 MGHRA, CDR2 YSYEKL. Trimming took 6 bases from V and 2 from J, leaving 17 bases between them. CDR3 DNA: TGCGCCAGCAGTTACGGGGCCCGGGGGCCCTATAATTCACCCCTCCACTTT. Translated, it gives CASSYGARGPYNSPLHF.

Here the CDR3 reads CSAPHPPGRMEYGYTF. In DNA, the CDR3 is TGCAGTGCCCCGCATCCACCGGGACGAATGGAGTATGGCTACACCTTC. This chain joins TRBV20-1 and TRBJ1-2, with a possible D match to TRBD1 (5 bases). Germline V gene data show CDR1 as DFQATT and CDR2 as SNEGSKA (reference sequence). This CDR3 region has 16 residues. V lost 6 bases and J 5 bases, leaving 25 bases between the germline ends.

There are a few counts of this clonotype. J is TRBJ2-5 and V is TRBV19; TRBD2 matches 11 bases. The CDR3 has 17 residues. V shed 4 bases, J shed 5 bases, and the junction held 12 bases outside the gene matches. Germline V lookup: CDR1 LNHDA, CDR2 SQIVND (reference sequence). Written as DNA, the CDR3 is TGTGCCAGTAGTACTAGTTGGACTAGCGGGCGAGGGGAGACCCAGTACTTC. This translates into CASSTSWTSGRGETQYF.

This clonotype has only a few counts. This chain uses TRBV7-8 with TRBJ1-5, with D unclear. Germline assignment: CDR1 SGHVS and CDR2 FQNEAQ. Trimming left V 2 bases short and J 3 bases short, with 11 bases between. This CDR3 is 15 amino acids long. CDR3: CASSLFTDLNQPQHF. CDR3 nucleotides: TGTGCCAGCAGCTTATTTACGGACCTCAATCAGCCCCAGCATTTT.

The chain has TRBV5-1 and TRBJ2-1; D call uncertain. The CDR3 runs 15 residues. Germline CDR1 reads SGHRS; CDR2 reads YFSETQ. Deletions cut 4 bases from V and 8 bases from J, with 19 bases between. DNA for the CDR3: TGCGCCAGCAGCCCAGGTGGCTATCCTGTCGATGAGCAGTTCTTC. It is translated as CASSPGGYPVDEQFF.

The chain employs TRBV2 and TRBJ2-1; 9 bases agree with TRBD2. J gave up 6 bases and V 11 bases, and 11 bases lay outside the gene matches. CDR3 length: 14 amino acids. Germline CDR1 reads SNHLY; CDR2 reads FYNNEI. The CDR3 DNA sequence: TGTGCCGGAAAGGGAGATAGCGGGGGCAATGAGCAGTTCTTC. This sequence encodes CAGKGDSGGNEQFF.

The genes are TRBV7-6 and TRBJ1-6; no clear D gene. The ends were cut back, 2 bases at V and 7 bases at J, with 6 bases in the middle. The CDR3 totals 13 residues. The germline gives CDR1 SGHVS, CDR2 FNYEAQ. CDR3 sequence reads: CASSLTDNSPLHF. The CDR3 DNA is TGTGCCAGCAGCTTAACGGACAATTCACCCCTCCACTTT.

This clonotype appeared a few times. V gene TRBV19 combines with J gene TRBJ1-2; D is uncertain. Germline lookup yields CDR1 LNHDA and CDR2 SQIVND (reference sequence). The V gene lost 6 bases and the J gene lost 3 bases, with 14 bases spanning the gap. The CDR3 consists of 14 residues. The CDR3 spells CASSYLQPDYGYTF. The CDR3 DNA reads as TGTGCCAGTAGCTATCTACAACCTGACTATGGCTACACCTTC.

The rearrangement links TRBV6-5 to TRBJ1-4; D remains ambiguous. From germline, CDR1 is MNHEY and CDR2 SVGAGI. The CDR3 spans 14 residues. Trimming shortened V by 4 bases and J by 8 bases, and 14 bases separated the two germline ends. The CDR3 sequence: CASSSGLGTEKLFF. CDR3 coding DNA: TGTGCCAGCAGTTCAGGACTGGGAACGGAAAAACTGTTTTTT.

This chain joins TRBV28 and TRBJ2-6; D gene ambiguous. V was pared by 4 bases and J by 2 bases, with 12 bases between. Germline loops: CDR1 MDHEN, CDR2 SYDVKM. CDR3 size: 16 residues. The CDR3 here is CASSYTLPAGANVLTF. CDR3 DNA: TGTGCCAGCAGTTATACCCTCCCGGCTGGGGCCAACGTCCTGACTTTC.

V and J are TRBV4-2 and TRBJ1-1; D uncertain. V was clipped by 0 bases and J by 8 bases, with 13 bases between them. This CDR3 contains 14 residues. Germline values: CDR1 LGHNA, CDR2 YNFKEQ. CDR3 amino acids: CASSQDEVEREAFF. CDR3 DNA sequence: TGTGCCAGCAGCCAAGATGAGGTCGAAAGGGAAGCTTTCTTT.

V is TRBV6-2 or TRBV6-3 and J is TRBJ2-6; TRBD2 aligns across 7 bases. Germline V CDR1 and CDR2: MNHEY, SVGEGT. This CDR3 comprises 15 residues. The junction had 3 bases not matched to a gene; V was cut back by 7 bases and J by 0 bases. CDR3 bases: TGTGCCAGCATGGGAGGGGACTCTGGGGCCAACGTCCTGACTTTC. It translates to CASMGGDSGANVLTF.

This clonotype appeared a few times. This sequence joins TRBV15 and TRBJ2-5; the D gene is possibly TRBD2 (6 bases). Germline V lookup: CDR1 LNHNV, CDR2 YYDKDF (reference sequence). This CDR3 has 17 residues. V was trimmed by 1 base and J by 3 bases, leaving 18 bases between them. The CDR3 protein is CATSRGSERRGEETQYF. CDR3 bases: TGTGCCACCAGCAGAGGGTCGGAACGGAGGGGAGAAGAGACCCAGTACTTC.

V usage is TRBV6-1 and J usage is TRBJ1-1; D is possibly TRBD1 (6 bases). V lost 6 bases and J lost 5, with 31 bases in between. Per germline, CDR1 MNHNS and CDR2 SASEGT. This CDR3 has 19 residues. In DNA form, the CDR3 reads TGTGCCAGCAGCATTAATAAAGGGACTAGGGGGGACGTTTTTACTGAAGCTTTCTTT. Protein: CASSINKGTRGDVFTEAFF.

This clonotype was recorded a few times. The J gene is TRBJ1-3, the V gene TRBV6-1, with D hard to call. The ends were cut back, 7 bases at V and 4 bases at J, with 8 bases in the middle. Germline V gene data show CDR1 as MNHNS and CDR2 as SASEGT. The CDR3 contains 12 residues. This chain's CDR3 is CASTKTGNTIYF. DNA of the CDR3: TGTGCCAGCACGAAGACGGGAAACACCATATATTTT.

This sequence joins TRBV4-1 and TRBJ2-3; 7 nucleotides line up with TRBD2. CDR3 length: 15 amino acids. Germline values: CDR1 MGHRA, CDR2 YSYEKL. Germline trimming cut 0 bases from V and 6 bases from J; bases unmatched to any gene: 6. The CDR3 here is CASSQEGRGVDTQYF. The CDR3 DNA reads as TGCGCCAGCAGCCAAGAGGGGAGGGGAGTTGATACGCAGTATTTT.

The chain is built from TRBV20-1 and TRBJ2-2; possibly TRBD2 for D (6 bases). The germline CDR1 and CDR2 sequences are DFQATT and SNEGSKA (reference sequence). With 5 bases removed from V and 0 bases from J, the gap between germline ends came to 7 bases. This CDR3 contains 13 residues. CDR3 coding DNA: TGCAGTGCTTGGAGGGCGAACACCGGGGAGCTGTTTTTT. It encodes CSAWRANTGELFF.

The CDR3 DNA follows: TGTGCCAGCCAACGAACAGAGGCCCAAGAGACCCAGTACTTC. Amino acid sequence: CASQRTEAQETQYF. J is TRBJ2-5 and V is TRBV7-2; unclear D gene. Looked up from germline, CDR1 is SGHTA and CDR2 is FQGNSA. Trimming removed 8 bases from V and 1 base from J, with 14 bases in between. The CDR3 totals 14 residues.

This clonotype appeared a single time. V and J are TRBV30 and TRBJ2-7; tentatively, D is TRBD1 or TRBD2 (5 bases each). From germline, CDR1 is GTSNPN and CDR2 SVGIG (reference sequence). Between the trimmed V and J ends, which lost 0 bases and 9 bases, there was a span of 12 bases. The CDR3 length is 12 residues. The CDR3 region is CAWSVRGRAQYF. The CDR3 DNA reads as TGTGCCTGGAGTGTACGGGGACGAGCGCAGTACTTC.

This clonotype came up a few times. V gene TRBV7-2 combines with J gene TRBJ2-6; 7 bases align to TRBD2. The CDR3 is made up of 16 amino acids. Germline loops: CDR1 SGHTA, CDR2 FQGNSA. Trimming removed 5 bases from V and 2 bases from J; junction bases left unmatched: 6. The CDR3: CASSQGGGAGANVLTF. The CDR3 DNA follows: TGTGCCAGCAGCCAAGGTGGGGGGGCTGGGGCCAACGTCCTGACTTTC.

A few counts support this clonotype. The chain joins TRBV21-1 to TRBJ2-3; the table's D call TRBD1 went unverified against the DNA. TRBV21-1 is assigned pseudogene status. The CDR3 sequence is 17 residues long. The CDR3 DNA is TGTGCCAGCAGCACGCCGGGACCCTCCCTTGACACAGATACGCAGTATTTT. It encodes CASSTPGPSLDTDTQYF.

This clonotype has a handful of counts. The chain couples TRBV7-6 to TRBJ2-7; 11 bases align to TRBD2. Germline CDR1 SGHVS, CDR2 FNYEAQ. The CDR3 runs 16 residues. V lost 3 bases to trimming and J lost 2 bases; unmatched junction nucleotides: 6. CDR3 sequence: CASSFARLAGTYEQYF. CDR3 DNA: TGTGCCAGCAGCTTCGCCAGACTAGCGGGGACCTACGAGCAGTACTTC.

This chain uses TRBV19 with TRBJ1-5, with a tentative D call TRBD1 (5 bases). With 3 bases removed from V and 4 bases from J, the gap between germline ends came to 7 bases. Germline CDR1 and CDR2: LNHDA and SQIVND (reference sequence). CDR3 length equals 13 residues. CDR3 sequence (DNA): TGTGCCAGTAGTATGAAGGGGAATCAGCCCCAGCATTTT. As protein: CASSMKGNQPQHF. Looking up the rest from reference TRBV19 and TRBJ1-5 gives the full variable domain: DGGITQSPKYLFRKEGQNVTLSCEQNLNHDAMYWYRQDPGQGLRLIYYSQIVNDFQKGDIAEGYSVSREKKESFPLTVTSAQKNPTAFYLCASSMKGNQPQHFGDGTRLSIL.

This rearrangement joins TRBV7-2 to TRBJ2-7; TRBD2 matches at 9 bases. The CDR3 consists of 18 residues. Looked up from germline, CDR1 is SGHTA and CDR2 is FQGNSA. Trimming at V came to 5 bases and at J to 3 bases, leaving 17 bases not matched to a gene. The CDR3 sequence: CASSQGGLAGPRNYEQYF. Written as DNA, the CDR3 is TGTGCCAGCAGCCAGGGGGGCCTAGCGGGACCCCGGAACTACGAGCAGTACTTC.

V and J are TRBV20-1 and TRBJ2-5; 8 bases align to TRBD2. The CDR3 runs 18 residues. Germline CDR1 is DFQATT and CDR2 is SNEGSKA (reference sequence). The V and J ends lost 3 bases and 3 bases, in that order; junction bases with no gene match: 18. The CDR3 DNA sequence: TGCAGTGCTAGCGTCTTCTTGTGGCGGGAGGACCTTAAAGAGACCCAGTACTTC. Translating gives CSASVFLWREDLKETQYF.

The J gene is TRBJ1-3, the V gene TRBV28; 9 bases map to TRBD1. Germline V gene sequence: CDR1 MDHEN, CDR2 SYDVKM. The CDR3 runs to 17 residues. Trimming took 5 bases from V and 0 from J; bases not matched to a gene: 8. CDR3 nucleotides: TGTGCCAGCAGTAGACCGGGACAGGGACACTCTGGAAACACCATATATTTT. Its protein is CASSRPGQGHSGNTIYF.